The sequence of this TCR beta chain was determined in a study of T cells after yellow fever vaccination. The sample holds a few counts of this clonotype. The antigen is unknown. The study's findings and limits: A faster peak, day 5 versus 15, was reached by the weaker secondary response. Clonotypes appearing in both CD4 and CD8 compartments existed, and their share was small. Clones that expanded after primary vaccination mostly reappeared after the booster (over 95% CD4, 70% to 90% CD8).

UMIs and a universal primer site were added when TCR cDNA was made by 5'RACE template switching. Using its own MiXCR run on the 5' RACE reads, TCRdb lists one record per CDR3 protein. The data show some 600,000 distinct CDR3 sequences, more than 9% seen once. The germline V and J ends were trimmed by 1 base and 9 bases, with 11 bases remaining between them. The CDR3 is 13 amino acids. Per germline, CDR1 SGHKS and CDR2 YYEKEE (reference sequence). The source was PBMCs, collected on the day of the yellow fever booster vaccination. This receptor was identified in a man aged 25 to 40 who received the YFV17D yellow fever vaccine. This chain connects TRBV5-5 to TRBJ2-1; D gene uncertain. The CDR3 here is CASSLFLSTEQFF. CDR3 bases: TGTGCCAGCAGCTTGTTCCTTTCGACTGAGCAGTTCTTC. Full variable domain (rest looked up from reference TRBV5-5 and TRBJ2-1): DAGVTQSPTHLIKTRGQQVTLRCSPISGHKSVSWYQQVLGQGPQFIFQYYEKEERGRGNFPDRFSARQFPNYSSELNVNALLLGDSALYLCASSLFLSTEQFFGPGTRLTVL.